These 18 T cell receptor beta chains originate from one sample sequenced in a study of long-term antiretroviral therapy in people with HIV. Version v3.0 of the immunoSEQ assay was performed at survey level. Repertoires were generated with immunoSEQ multiplex PCR, while TCRdb's copy carries only in-frame clones and drops some. This sample has under 20,000 clones, with less than 80% found just once. This specimen consisted of unsorted PBMCs, obtained 0.3 years after starting antiretroviral therapy. These receptors all stem from a woman in her forties or fifties with HIV.

This clone was counted only a few times. Written as DNA, the CDR3 is TGTGCCAGCCCCCCCCAGGCGGGCACTGAAGCTTTCTTT. Its protein is CASPPQAGTEAFF. This chain joins TRBV6-1 and TRBJ1-1; D unclear. Trimming took off 8 bases at V and 4 bases at J, with 14 bases between the two ends. The CDR3 length is 13 residues. Looked up from germline, CDR1 is MNHNS and CDR2 is SASEGT.

This clone was recorded only once. The chain joins TRBV5-1 to TRBJ2-5; 15 nucleotides align to TRBD2. The CDR3 is 16 residues long. Germline V gives CDR1 SGHRS, CDR2 YFSETQ. V lost 2 bases to trimming and J lost 5 bases; unmatched junction nucleotides: 4. The CDR3 spells CASSFGLAGGVETQYF. The CDR3 nucleotides are TGCGCCAGCAGCTTCGGACTAGCGGGGGGGGTGGAGACCCAGTACTTC.

The chain joins TRBV30 to TRBJ1-5; D gene ambiguous. Between the trimmed V and J ends, which lost 0 bases and 1 base, there was a span of 13 bases. The CDR3 is made up of 16 amino acids. CDR1 is GTSNPN, CDR2 SVGIG, per germline (reference sequence). The DNA for the CDR3 is TGTGCCTGGAGTGTCCCCGTTGAAGGAAGCAATCAGCCCCAGCATTTT. Its protein product is CAWSVPVEGSNQPQHF.

V and J are TRBV30 and TRBJ2-1; TRBD1 might be the D (6 bases). This CDR3 region has 13 residues. Between the trimmed V and J ends, which lost 0 bases and 7 bases, there was a span of 10 bases. The germline CDR1 and CDR2 sequences are GTSNPN and SVGIG (reference sequence). The CDR3 DNA reads as TGTGCCTGGAGTGTGGGGGCGAGGAATGAGCAGTTCTTC. Translation gives CAWSVGARNEQFF.

The chain is built from TRBV4-1 and TRBJ2-1; unclear D gene. Germline CDR1 MGHRA, CDR2 YSYEKL. Trimming took off 0 bases at V and 8 bases at J, with 26 bases between the two ends. The CDR3 has 19 residues. CDR3 region: CASSQDPLDPFPQTDEQFF. CDR3 DNA: TGCGCCAGCAGCCAAGATCCCCTAGACCCGTTCCCTCAGACCGATGAGCAGTTCTTC.

This chain uses TRBV19 with TRBJ1-2, with 8 bases lining up with TRBD1. This CDR3 is built from 13 residues. The J segment lost 9 bases and the V segment lost 1 base, leaving 4 bases of the junction unmatched. From germline, CDR1 is LNHDA and CDR2 SQIVND (reference sequence). In DNA, the CDR3 is TGTGCCAGTAGTATAGCGACAGGGGCCAGCTACACCTTC. Amino acids: CASSIATGASYTF. Based on the CDR3 plus reference TRBV19 and TRBJ1-2, the full variable domain is DGGITQSPKYLFRKEGQNVTLSCEQNLNHDAMYWYRQDPGQGLRLIYYSQIVNDFQKGDIAEGYSVSREKKESFPLTVTSAQKNPTAFYLCASSIATGASYTFGSGTRLTVV.

The J gene is TRBJ1-3, the V gene TRBV5-1, with D perhaps matching TRBD1 (6 bases). This CDR3 has 15 amino acids. V was clipped by 4 bases and J by 0 bases, with 11 bases between them. Germline values: CDR1 SGHRS, CDR2 YFSETQ. CDR3 loop: CASSAGAPSGNTIYF. For the CDR3, the DNA is TGCGCCAGCAGCGCGGGGGCTCCCTCTGGAAACACCATATATTTT.

The table lists this clone with a few counts. This chain links TRBV19 with TRBJ2-7; a possible D gene is TRBD2 (6 bases). Germline assignment: CDR1 LNHDA and CDR2 SQIVND (reference sequence). There are 16 residues in the CDR3. The V end lost 1 base, the J end lost 6 bases, and 19 bases lay between the germline ends. DNA for the CDR3: TGTGCCAGTAGTATAGGATGGGACCCCACGGAGGGCGAGCAGTACTTC. Translation: CASSIGWDPTEGEQYF.

CDR3 nucleotides: TGTGCCAGCCAACCGGGACTGGACTACAATGAGCAGTTCTTC. Its protein is CASQPGLDYNEQFF. The chain combines TRBV5-4 with TRBJ2-1; possibly TRBD2 for D (6 bases). CDR1 is SGHNT, CDR2 YYREEE, per germline (reference sequence). The CDR3 spans 14 residues. V dropped 7 bases and J dropped 3 bases, with 14 bases sitting between them.

The chain recombines TRBV30 with TRBJ2-2; 7 bases are a match to TRBD2. The J segment lost 7 bases and the V segment lost 4 bases, leaving 12 bases of the junction unmatched. This CDR3 is built from 15 residues. Looked up from germline, CDR1 is GTSNPN and CDR2 is SVGIG (reference sequence). This CDR3 reads CAWKAVAGGGGELFF. The CDR3, as DNA: TGTGCCTGGAAAGCGGTAGCGGGCGGTGGCGGGGAGCTGTTTTTT.

This chain joins TRBV6-1 and TRBJ1-3, with a tentative D call TRBD1 (5 bases). The germline V gene encodes CDR1 MNHNS and CDR2 SASEGT. The V gene lost 10 bases and the J gene lost 2 bases, with 12 bases spanning the gap. This CDR3 has 13 residues. Here the CDR3 DNA reads TGTGCCACGGGGGAGGTCGCTGGAAACACCATATATTTT. It specifies CATGEVAGNTIYF.

V is TRBV14 and J is TRBJ2-5; TRBD2 might be the D (7 bases). V gave up 0 bases and J gave up 1 base, with 15 bases separating them. This CDR3 spans 17 amino acids. Germline CDR1 SGHDN, CDR2 FVKESK. This chain's CDR3 is CASSQDAGGGPQETQYF. In nucleotides, the CDR3 is TGTGCCAGCAGCCAAGACGCTGGCGGGGGCCCCCAAGAGACCCAGTACTTC.

The chain combines TRBV9 with TRBJ2-5; D uncertain. Germline values: CDR1 SGDLS, CDR2 YYNGEE. This CDR3 is built from 12 residues. The V gene lost 0 bases and the J gene lost 7 bases, with 7 bases spanning the gap. Here the CDR3 reads CASSVARGTQYF. The CDR3 DNA is TGTGCCAGCAGCGTAGCCCGTGGGACCCAGTACTTC.

The genes are TRBV9 and TRBJ2-1; D unclear. Trimming stripped 3 bases from V and 10 bases from J, with 8 bases between. Germline assignment: CDR1 SGDLS and CDR2 YYNGEE. The CDR3 has 11 amino acids. CDR3 residues: CASSGNGEQFF. Written as DNA, the CDR3 is TGTGCCAGCAGCGGCAATGGCGAGCAGTTCTTC.

The CDR3 DNA reads as TGTGCCAGCAGCTCCAAGGCACAGTCGCACTCTGGAAACACCATATATTTT. Its protein is CASSSKAQSHSGNTIYF. The rearrangement links TRBV9 to TRBJ1-3; no definite D call. In germline, CDR1 is SGDLS, CDR2 YYNGEE. The CDR3 has 17 residues. Trimming stripped 4 bases from V and 0 bases from J, with 17 bases between.

The chain has TRBV2 and TRBJ2-2, with 10 nucleotides matching TRBD1. The CDR3 is 15 residues long. The V gene's germline CDR1 is SNHLY and CDR2 FYNNEI. V lost 4 bases to trimming and J lost 7 bases; unmatched junction nucleotides: 6. The CDR3 reads CASSGPGTGVGELFF. The CDR3, as DNA: TGTGCCAGCAGTGGTCCCGGGACAGGGGTCGGGGAGCTGTTTTTT.

This sequence joins TRBV7-2 and TRBJ1-6, with D maybe TRBD1 (5 bases). Germline CDR1 reads SGHTA; CDR2 reads FQGNSA. V was cut by 2 bases and J by 10 bases, with 12 bases left in between. The CDR3 has 14 residues. For the CDR3, the DNA is TGTGCCAGCAGCTTAATCGAACAGGTATCACCCCTCCACTTT. It translates to CASSLIEQVSPLHF. Full variable domain (remainder filled in from reference TRBV7-2 and TRBJ1-6): GAGVSQSPSNKVTEKGKDVELRCDPISGHTALYWYRQSLGQGLEFLIYFQGNSAPDKSGLPSDRFSAERTGGSVSTLTIQRTQQEDSAVYLCASSLIEQVSPLHFGNGTRLTVT.

This sequence joins TRBV7-8 and TRBJ2-7; 8 bases agree with TRBD1. Losses at the gene ends were 3 bases for V and 3 bases for J; bases not matched to a gene: 7. Germline lookup yields CDR1 SGHVS and CDR2 FQNEAQ. The CDR3 contains 15 residues. CDR3 in DNA: TGTGCCAGCAGCTTGGGTCTGGACAGGGTCTACGAGCAGTACGTC. Its translation: CASSLGLDRVYEQYV.